The present T cell receptor (beta chain) was sequenced within a study of CD4 T cells in relation to SARS-CoV-2 and coronaviruses. Study background: ViraFEST: approximately 10-day antigen culture of PBMCs, then TCR beta CDR3 sequencing.

In germline, CDR1 is MNHEY, CDR2 SVGEGT. There are 15 residues in the CDR3. Trimming at V came to 4 bases and at J to 5 bases, leaving 7 bases not matched to a gene. This table comes from immunoSEQ multiplex PCR, and its TCRdb copy is limited to in-frame clones, with some not included. The data contain 25,000 to 30,000 clones, roughly four fifths of them singletons. About this clone itself: The antigen is unknown.

CD4+ T cells from unexposed donors were obtained before the COVID-19 pandemic (2011-2018). CD4+ T cells were isolated from the cells after 10 days of culture. Cells permitting, SARS-CoV-2 S/N and four cold-coronavirus spikes were tested on unexposed-donor CD4+ T cells. PBMCs were plated at a few million per well in IL-2-containing medium. The receptor was derived from a human donor in good health. The chain links TRBV6-2 or TRBV6-3 to TRBJ2-3; TRBD1 matches at 9 bases. The sequencing input was CD4+ T cells from PBMCs, cultured in vitro. The CDR3 reads CASSSRDRAIDTQYF. In nucleotides, the CDR3 is TGTGCCAGCAGTTCCCGGGACAGGGCCATAGATACGCAGTATTTT.